This is a list of T cell receptor beta chains from one sample in a study of T-cell reconstitution after alpha-beta-depleted transplantation in children. A single record per CDR3 protein comes from TCRdb applying MiXCR to the PCR reads. The sample has about a million distinct CDR3 sequences; about 29% are singletons. The material sequenced was PBMCs, mostly from graft donor cells, taken 360 days after TCRalphabeta/CD19-depleted stem cell transplant. Receptor source: a boy under three years old who had a stem cell transplant for SCID, so the T cells may come from the graft donor. Each CDR3 is given without its conserved first and last residue. Part of the rows lack a size; the others show once, few, many or a class for expanded clones.

clone size	V gene	J gene	CDR3 protein
-	TRBV3-1	TRBJ1-1	ASRYTPTIIEAF
few	TRBV28	TRBJ2-5	ASSPIRQGARQETQY
once	TRBV5-1	TRBJ2-2	ASALNTGELF
-	TRBV6-1	TRBJ2-1	ASSTSVRSNEQF
-	TRBV20-1	TRBJ1-1	SANPTGPDTEAF
-	TRBV7-3	TRBJ2-2	ASSLQAGMNTGELF
few	TRBV3-1	TRBJ2-5	ASSDSGLAGQETQY
once	TRBV12-3/TRBV12-4	TRBJ2-6	ASSLPGQGVKLGSGANVLT
-	TRBV5-1	TRBJ2-7	ASSLGLAGAAHEQY
many	TRBV5-4	TRBJ2-3	ASSLERQPGTDTQY
few	TRBV20-1	TRBJ1-5	SASPRVEAQPQH
-	TRBV19	TRBJ1-5	ASSSAPEDQPQH
-	TRBV18	TRBJ1-1	ASSPDREQAF
few	TRBV12-3/TRBV12-4	TRBJ1-2	ASSFMVQITHGYT
-	TRBV6-1	TRBJ2-1	ASSLAGGGGEQF
-	TRBV19	TRBJ2-7	ASRKGGASEQY
-	TRBV6-2/TRBV6-3	TRBJ1-1	ASSYSPLRNTEAF
few	TRBV29-1	TRBJ1-1	SVGASTEAF
few	TRBV7-8	TRBJ2-2	ASSFRLAGTGELF
-	TRBV18	TRBJ2-1	ASSPTPRGAYNEQF
many	TRBV4-1	TRBJ2-5	ASSQDRMRETQY
-	TRBV29-1	TRBJ1-2	SVGPQGAGGYT
many	TRBV3-1	TRBJ1-1	ASSQGPTEAF
-	TRBV2	TRBJ1-2	ASSPADTYGYT
-	TRBV10-3	TRBJ1-2	AISEGADGYT
-	TRBV7-6	TRBJ2-1	ASSFGPSSQSEQF
-	TRBV4-1	TRBJ2-2	ASSQDLGDTGELF
-	TRBV29-1	TRBJ2-1	SVGRDRGNNEQF
-	TRBV27	TRBJ2-2	ASSLSRQGTGELF
few	TRBV5-1	TRBJ2-6	ASSFFGNPIFGANVLT
many	TRBV10-3	TRBJ2-3	AISETGTDTQY
few	TRBV5-6	TRBJ2-5	ASRLGLREETQY
-	TRBV5-5	TRBJ2-7	ASSVGYGASYEQY
few	TRBV29-1	TRBJ1-1	SVTTHNTEAF
few	TRBV2	TRBJ2-7	ASSERELRYEQY
-	TRBV5-6	TRBJ2-1	ASSRTAGGDEQF
few	TRBV12-3/TRBV12-4	TRBJ1-5	ASSSQGAGGNQPQH
-	TRBV4-3	TRBJ1-2	ASSQAPGQGTYGYT
-	TRBV20-1	TRBJ2-5	SARQDLETQY
-	TRBV9	TRBJ2-2	ASSVGQLGELF
few	TRBV18	TRBJ2-5	ASSPKGQETQY
few	TRBV4-3	TRBJ2-3	ASSQEGLAGDRVTDTQY
-	TRBV5-1	TRBJ2-3	ASSLESGAGAYTDTQY
-	TRBV11-3	TRBJ2-1	ASSLGTGDKQF
few	TRBV12-3/TRBV12-4	TRBJ2-1	ASSNGGGSYNEQF
-	TRBV7-9	TRBJ2-1	ASSSLGQGVYNEQF
-	TRBV12-3/TRBV12-4	TRBJ1-2	ASSLGRGYNYGYT
-	TRBV4-2	TRBJ2-1	ASSQDQLGNEQF
-	TRBV2	TRBJ2-3	ASRQGRSTDTQY
-	TRBV4-2	TRBJ1-2	ASTTWGTGGGYT
-	TRBV13	TRBJ2-2	ASSTMGPNTGELF
few	TRBV7-2	TRBJ2-1	ASSLYEGTREF
few	TRBV12-3/TRBV12-4	TRBJ1-1	ASSLSFRTEAF
-	TRBV3-1	TRBJ2-7	ASSHRLAGAFEQY
-	TRBV12-3/TRBV12-4	TRBJ2-3	ASSLYRSDTQY